Below, 26 T cell receptor beta chains from the same sample are listed, as sequenced in a study of vaccination and CD4 T cells after COVID-19. TCRdb reprocessed the PCR reads via MiXCR and lists one record per CDR3 protein. The table includes over 15,000 distinct CDR3 sequences, roughly three fifths detected once. Here the sequenced sample was CD4+ T cells from blood, taken after SARS-CoV-2 vaccination. The receptor set was obtained from a human donor who had recovered from COVID-19.

This chain joins TRBV6-1 and TRBJ2-7, with 7 bases that match TRBD1. The CDR3 consists of 14 residues. The germline gives CDR1 MNHNS, CDR2 SASEGT. J lost 1 base, V lost 5 bases, and 5 bases had no gene match. CDR3: CASSQGTVSYEQYF. The CDR3 DNA sequence: TGTGCCAGCAGTCAAGGGACAGTTTCCTACGAGCAGTACTTC.

The chain uses TRBV6-1 and TRBJ2-7; D is possibly TRBD1 (6 bases). The length of the CDR3 is 15 residues. Looked up from germline, CDR1 is MNHNS and CDR2 is SASEGT. Trimming removed 0 bases from V and 3 bases from J, with 12 bases in between. CDR3 coding DNA: TGTGCCAGCAGTGAAGCGCTCAGGGGAGTCTACGAGCAGTACTTC. This translates into CASSEALRGVYEQYF.

This chain connects TRBV4-1 to TRBJ2-1; D unclear. Germline values: CDR1 MGHRA, CDR2 YSYEKL. This CDR3 has 16 residues. The V and J ends lost 6 bases and 3 bases respectively, with 18 bases between them. The DNA of the CDR3 is TGCGCCAGCAGTACCCTTACCCTGGGTAGCTACAATGAGCAGTTCTTC. Encoded protein: CASSTLTLGSYNEQFF.

This clonotype showed up just a few times. CDR3 in amino acids: CASSLGQGAQPQHF. Here the CDR3 DNA reads TGTGCCAGCAGTTTAGGACAGGGGGCTCAGCCCCAGCATTTT. The J gene is TRBJ1-5, the V gene TRBV27; TRBD1 matches 11 bases. The germline V gene encodes CDR1 MNHEY and CDR2 SMNVEV (reference sequence). The junction had 0 bases not matched to a gene; V was cut back by 2 bases and J by 6 bases. The CDR3 runs 14 residues.

The genes are TRBV12-3 or TRBV12-4 and TRBJ2-3, with D tentatively TRBD2 (5 bases). The germline V and J ends were trimmed by 5 bases and 2 bases, with 11 bases remaining between them. CDR3 length: 14 amino acids. As DNA, the CDR3 is TGTGCCAGCAGTCCTGACTACTCCACAGATACGCAGTATTTT. The encoded protein is CASSPDYSTDTQYF.

This chain connects TRBV15 to TRBJ2-1, with 7 bases identical to TRBD1. CDR1 LNHNV and CDR2 YYDKDF come from the germline V gene (reference sequence). V shed 4 bases, J shed 2 bases, and the junction held 8 bases outside the gene matches. The CDR3 covers 16 residues. The CDR3 is CATSKGTVKTYNEQFF. The DNA for the CDR3 is TGTGCCACCAGCAAGGGGACAGTTAAGACCTACAATGAGCAGTTCTTC.

This chain uses TRBV18 with TRBJ2-5; D is perhaps TRBD1 (5 bases). The CDR3 extends over 13 amino acids. With 0 bases removed from V and 3 bases from J, the gap between germline ends came to 5 bases. Looked up from germline, CDR1 is KGHSH and CDR2 is LQKENI. Here the CDR3 reads CASSPPDKETQYF. CDR3 in DNA: TGTGCCAGCTCACCACCGGACAAAGAGACCCAGTACTTC.

This sequence joins TRBV11-2 and TRBJ2-5, with a tentative D call TRBD2 (5 bases). The germline V and J ends were trimmed by 3 bases and 5 bases, with 13 bases remaining between them. This CDR3 is built from 14 residues. Germline V gene data show CDR1 as SGHAT and CDR2 as FQNNGV. The CDR3 reads CASSFTRAAETQYF. The DNA for the CDR3 is TGTGCCAGCAGCTTCACTAGAGCGGCGGAGACCCAGTACTTC.

The chain uses TRBV7-3 and TRBJ1-1; no clear D gene. The CDR3 is 15 residues long. Germline lookup yields CDR1 SGHTA and CDR2 FQGTGA. The V gene lost 2 bases and the J gene lost 0 bases, with 10 bases spanning the gap. The CDR3 sequence: CASSLFAVMNTEAFF. The CDR3 DNA is TGTGCCAGCAGCTTATTCGCGGTCATGAACACTGAAGCTTTCTTT.

In its sample, this clonotype was seen once. CDR3 DNA: TGTGCCACCAGCAGAGGGGACTTACTCAATCAGCCCCAGCATTTT. It codes for CATSRGDLLNQPQHF. The chain couples TRBV15 to TRBJ1-5; a possible D gene is TRBD1 (5 bases). With 1 base removed from V and 3 bases from J, the gap between germline ends came to 10 bases. The CDR3 consists of 15 residues. Looked up from germline, CDR1 is LNHNV and CDR2 is YYDKDF (reference sequence).

The chain carries TRBV6-5 and TRBJ1-1; no definite D call. CDR3 length equals 12 residues. The germline CDR1 and CDR2 sequences are MNHEY and SVGAGI. V gave up 0 bases and J gave up 12 bases, with 11 bases separating them. The DNA of the CDR3 is TGTGCCAGCAGTTACTCGCAAGGGATGCCTTTCTTT. This sequence encodes CASSYSQGMPFF.

This clonotype has a handful of counts. The V gene is TRBV27, the J gene TRBJ1-2; TRBD1 is a possible D gene (6 bases). The CDR3 has 16 amino acids. Germline V gives CDR1 MNHEY, CDR2 SMNVEV (reference sequence). Trimming removed 4 bases from V and 3 bases from J, with 18 bases in between. The CDR3 is CASSSHNQGWDYGYTF. CDR3 DNA: TGTGCCAGCAGTTCGCACAACCAGGGGTGGGACTATGGCTACACCTTC.

The rearrangement joins TRBV6-1 to TRBJ2-2, with 7 bases fitting TRBD1. J gave up 3 bases and V 3 bases, and 4 bases lay outside the gene matches. The germline gives CDR1 MNHNS, CDR2 SASEGT. The CDR3 totals 15 residues. The CDR3 loop is CASSDRGKYTGELFF. CDR3 bases: TGTGCCAGCAGTGACAGGGGGAAATACACCGGGGAGCTGTTTTTT.

The rearrangement links TRBV28 to TRBJ2-7; 10 bases align to TRBD1. The germline CDR1 and CDR2 sequences are MDHEN and SYDVKM. This CDR3 has 15 amino acids. V was clipped by 5 bases and J by 4 bases; unmatched bases: 8. The CDR3 DNA is TGTGCCAGCAGTGCCAGGGACAGGGGAATATACGAGCAGTACTTC. Its protein is CASSARDRGIYEQYF.

This clonotype was seen only a few times. V is TRBV24-1 and J is TRBJ1-5; TRBD1 is a possible D gene (5 bases). Germline values: CDR1 KGHDR, CDR2 SFDVKD. This CDR3 region has 14 residues. Trimming left V 1 base short and J 6 bases short, with 9 bases between. CDR3 loop: CATSDLQVSQPQHF. The CDR3 DNA sequence: TGTGCCACCAGTGATTTACAGGTTAGTCAGCCCCAGCATTTT.

V usage is TRBV6-1 and J usage is TRBJ1-5; D is perhaps TRBD1 (5 bases). Trimming took 2 bases from V and 6 from J, leaving 11 bases between them. Germline V CDR1 and CDR2: MNHNS, SASEGT. The CDR3 length is 14 residues. CDR3 bases: TGTGCCAGCAGTGAAAACCAGGGCGCTCAGCCCCAGCATTTT. As protein: CASSENQGAQPQHF.

A few counts support this clonotype. The rearrangement links TRBV19 to TRBJ2-3; D unresolved. The CDR3 spans 14 residues. CDR1 is LNHDA, CDR2 SQIVND, per germline (reference sequence). The germline V and J ends were trimmed by 8 bases and 0 bases, with 12 bases remaining between them. Written as DNA, the CDR3 is TGTGCCAGTTCGAAGGAAACTAGCACAGATACGCAGTATTTT. Translated, it gives CASSKETSTDTQYF.

This clonotype was detected only a few times. The genes are TRBV7-2 and TRBJ1-6; D not certain. The V gene's germline CDR1 is SGHTA and CDR2 FQGNSA. The CDR3 has 12 amino acids. Trimming cost V 4 bases and J 5 bases, with 3 bases left between them. The DNA of the CDR3 is TGTGCCAGCAGCTCAAATAATTCACCCCTCCACTTT. Its translation is CASSSNNSPLHF.

The V gene is TRBV7-9, the J gene TRBJ1-6, with D possibly matching TRBD1 (6 bases). The CDR3 consists of 16 residues. Trimming took off 5 bases at V and 5 bases at J, with 16 bases between the two ends. The germline V gene has CDR1 SEHNR and CDR2 FQNEAQ (reference sequence). The CDR3 region is CASSPRRGFDNSPLHF. The CDR3 DNA reads as TGTGCCAGCAGCCCACGAAGGGGGTTCGATAATTCACCCCTCCACTTT.

This clonotype was seen a single time. The chain links TRBV7-9 to TRBJ2-2; TRBD2 matches 8 bases. The CDR3 runs 15 residues. Germline V lookup: CDR1 SEHNR, CDR2 FQNEAQ (reference sequence). V gave up 1 base and J gave up 7 bases; unmatched junction bases: 5. CDR3 amino acids: CASSLDREGIGELFF. The CDR3 DNA reads TGTGCCAGCAGCTTAGACCGGGAGGGAATCGGGGAGCTGTTTTTT.

The chain employs TRBV28 and TRBJ2-1; a weak D match, TRBD2 (5 bases). CDR1 MDHEN and CDR2 SYDVKM come from the germline V gene. The CDR3 runs 17 residues. Trimming took off 6 bases at V and 6 bases at J, with 24 bases between the two ends. The CDR3: CASSSVPLMGAVNEQFF. For the CDR3, the DNA is TGTGCCAGCAGCTCCGTCCCCCTTATGGGAGCGGTCAATGAGCAGTTCTTC.

V is TRBV6-1 and J is TRBJ2-7, with D perhaps TRBD1 (6 bases). Germline values: CDR1 MNHNS, CDR2 SASEGT. The CDR3 extends over 15 amino acids. V dropped 5 bases and J dropped 1 base, with 15 bases sitting between them. The CDR3, as DNA: TGTGCCAGCAGTAGGACAGACAGTATTTCCTACGAGCAGTACTTC. This codes for CASSRTDSISYEQYF.

V gene TRBV20-1 combines with J gene TRBJ1-1; D is perhaps TRBD1 (6 bases). The CDR3 runs to 15 residues. Trimming removed 1 base from V and 2 bases from J, with 14 bases in between. In germline, CDR1 is DFQATT, CDR2 SNEGSKA (reference sequence). The DNA of the CDR3 is TGCAGTGCTAGAGCTTTACAGGGAATTAACACTGAAGCTTTCTTT. It specifies CSARALQGINTEAFF.

The chain recombines TRBV7-9 with TRBJ1-6; D remains unclear. CDR1 and CDR2 from the germline V gene are SEHNR and FQNEAQ (reference sequence). The CDR3 covers 13 residues. V was trimmed by 1 base and J by 10 bases, leaving 8 bases between them. The CDR3 nucleotides read TGTGCCAGCAGCTTAGGGGCAAAATCACCCCTCCACTTT. Translating gives CASSLGAKSPLHF.

V gene TRBV19 combines with J gene TRBJ2-7, with no clear D. Per the germline V gene, CDR1 is LNHDA and CDR2 is SQIVND (reference sequence). Deletions cut 10 bases from V and 2 bases from J, with 12 bases between. The CDR3 spans 12 residues. CDR3 bases: TGTGCCACCCGGGCGGCCCCCTACGAGCAGTACTTC. Its protein is CATRAAPYEQYF.

The chain is built from TRBV7-9 and TRBJ1-1; D possibly corresponds to TRBD1 (6 bases). Germline CDR1 reads SEHNR; CDR2 reads FQNEAQ (reference sequence). The CDR3 runs to 13 residues. V gave up 3 bases and J gave up 8 bases, with 13 bases separating them. The CDR3 DNA reads as TGTGCCAGCAGCTTCACAGGGACCCCCGAAGCTTTCTTT. Amino acids: CASSFTGTPEAFF.